This TCR beta chain was observed in a study of regulatory T cells in long-lasting Graves disease (dated by TCRdb to the early 2020s). In terms of the full investigation: In the newly diagnosed Graves' disease group, patients had been taking antithyroid drugs for less than 3 months. The study was registered as a clinical trial and conducted in China. Persistent Graves' disease patients were compared with newly diagnosed Graves' disease patients by peripheral blood TCR sequencing and RNA sequencing. TCR sequencing covered roughly 13 persistent and approximately 20 newly diagnosed Graves' disease patients, some 33 samples in total. General findings and caveats noted by the study authors: Sequencing and analysis were limited to the TCR beta chain. Persistent Graves' disease patients showed lower TCR Shannon entropy and fewer highly expanded clones than newly diagnosed patients, suggesting clonal expansion. A larger number of public clonotypes was shared among persistent patients (2,741) than among newly diagnosed patients (around 890). Because the primary lesion, thyroid tissue, could not be accessed, the study looked at peripheral blood alone. Persistent disease showed preferential use of TRBV28, TRBJ1-2 and TRBJ2-5, whereas newly diagnosed disease favored TRBV20-1 and TRBJ2-1. The authors acknowledged the small sample size as a limitation that may reduce accuracy.

The CDR3 covers 12 residues, taking in both the cysteine and the phenylalanine. Just CDR3 DNA is preserved here, 36 bases in frame from base 1. CDR1 and CDR2, per the germline V gene (reference sequence), are DFQATT and SNEGSKA. This clonotype has ten or more counts. This clone's antigen is unknown. There are no base qualities to consult, and no much larger clone falls within one base. Interpreted using the paper, the time point label stands for: newly diagnosed GD, antithyroid drugs for less than 3 months. RNA was extracted from PBMCs in TRIzol for both TCR sequencing and RNA sequencing. The diagnosis of Graves' disease was made according to American Thyroid Association guidelines. The patients came from an endocrinology department in Xi'an, China. Each patient gave about 10 milliliters of peripheral blood, collected in an EDTA anticoagulant tube. Ficoll Paque Plus density gradient separation was used to isolate PBMCs, and no further T cell sorting was done. An Agilent 2100 Bioanalyzer and agarose gel were used to check RNA quality, and a NanoDrop 2000 was used to measure RNA concentration.

Library preparation used multiplex PCR. The run used an Illumina HiSeq 4000. To build TCR beta libraries, CDR3 regions were amplified by Arm-PCR using iRepertoire HTBI primers. Before sequencing, the PCR products went through gel purification. For the original study's pipeline: Gene usage analysis of CDR3 amino acid clonotypes used the 55 to 65 TRBV and 11 to 15 TRBJ segments found across samples. COPE and FqMerger were used to merge the filtered high-quality paired reads into contigs. BLAST was used to align contigs to IMGT TRBV, TRBD and TRBJ reference genes, and CDR3 was defined according to IMGT. Highly expanded clones were defined as clonotypes with a frequency above 0.1%. Shannon entropy was used to measure repertoire diversity, and the Gini coefficient was used to measure V-J evenness. Public clonotypes were defined as clonotypes shared by more than one individual. The public reads were quality trimmed at Q25 with fastp and then assembled into clones with MiXCR by TCRdb, keeping productive beta chains. Merged by CDR3 protein, the rows form single entries marked with the most common genes and DNA. The authors' filters were not applied to this entry. The sample table lists about 320,000 distinct CDR3 sequences, about 20% of them with a count of one. Jointly, the top ten make up less than 45% of the sample.

Material: peripheral blood mononuclear cells (PBMCs), obtained at new diagnosis, from a patient treated with antithyroid drugs. This receptor was identified in a female donor with Graves disease. The rearranged chain carries TRBV20-1 and TRBJ2-7; TRBD2 aligns with 10 central bases. The CDR3 sequence is CSFLAGVYEQYF. In nucleotides, the sequence is TGCAGCTTTCTAGCGGGAGTCTACGAGCAGTACTTC.